The rows below give T cell receptor beta chains drawn from one sample of a study of blood T cells in healthy people across ages. TCRdb reanalysed the 5' RACE reads using MiXCR and keeps one entry per CDR3 protein. This table holds fewer than 1.5 million distinct CDR3 sequences, around 39% found once. The sequencing input was blood. The receptors stem from a woman under 30 in good health. CDR3s leave out the opening cysteine and the closing phenylalanine or tryptophan. Only part of the rows carry a size: once, few, many, or a class if the clone is expanded.

few,TRBV2,ASRKTEAQETQY
few,TRBV20-1,SAIAGETQY
-,TRBV24-1,ATSDSNLQSEAF
few,TRBV20-1,SASSGGALIEQY
-,TRBV27,ASSLLGQGNQPQH
once,TRBV5-1,ASSTVGNTEAF
few,TRBV7-3,ASSLKGGTGVNSPLH
-,TRBV5-5,ASSLLPGGISTDTQY
-,TRBV6-5,ASTHRGAWGQPQH
-,TRBV9,ASSVVGAGNTEAF
-,TRBV2,ASSERWGTRVDYGYT
-,TRBV3-1,ASSQDLEGIWSGYT
-,TRBV21-1,ASSKALASGRSTDTQY
once,TRBV24-1,AGQGRSTDTQY
once,TRBV5-6,ASRPGTGIYEQY
few,TRBV6-2/TRBV6-3,ASSMGPGGQNEQF
-,TRBV7-9,ASSPGQGANLNEKLF
few,TRBV10-3,AISAGGLYNEQF
-,TRBV12-5,ASGEGRGTQY
-,TRBV6-1,ASLPASTSSTDTQY
-,TRBV28,ASSLILPAGSNTGELF
-,TRBV15,ATSSSRSANTEAF
few,TRBV4-1,ASSQDNNVGSIHEQY
-,TRBV28,ASRIGGASYNEQF